A single sample is the source of the 15 T cell receptor beta chains below, sequenced in a study of blood T cell repertoires in COVID-19. Assay used: immunoSEQ multiplex PCR; TCRdb lists only in-frame clones, some missing. There are some 130,000 clones in the sample; approximately 84% occur only once, and around 13% lies in the top ten. Sequencing used peripheral blood. These TCRs come from a human donor in a cohort sampled during active COVID-19.

The chain is built from TRBV27 and TRBJ1-6; D remains ambiguous. CDR1 and CDR2 from the germline V gene are MNHEY and SMNVEV (reference sequence). The V end was cut by 10 bases, the J end by 9 bases, with 19 bases between. The CDR3 length is 14 residues. The CDR3 here is CATRVASGGSPLHF. CDR3 bases: TGTGCCACCCGGGTCGCCTCAGGAGGTTCACCCCTCCACTTT.

J is TRBJ2-7 and V is TRBV19, with D maybe TRBD2 (6 bases). CDR3 length: 14 amino acids. Germline V CDR1 and CDR2: LNHDA, SQIVND (reference sequence). V was shortened by 0 bases and J by 7 bases, with 13 bases between the two germline ends. The CDR3 reads CASSIDLTRREQYF. The CDR3 coding sequence is TGTGCCAGTAGTATAGATCTGACTAGGCGGGAGCAGTACTTC.

This sequence joins TRBV3-1 (or the pseudogene TRBV3-2) and TRBJ2-7, with TRBD2 identical over 9 bases. CDR1 is LGHDT and CDR2 is YNNKEL in the germline V gene (reference sequence). The CDR3 length is 15 residues. With 0 bases clipped from V and 2 bases from J, the junction kept 2 bases outside the gene matches. CDR3: CASSQDRLAAYEQYF. Here the CDR3 DNA reads TGTGCCAGCAGCCAAGATCGACTAGCGGCCTACGAGCAGTACTTC.

This sequence joins TRBV19 and TRBJ2-7; tentatively, D is TRBD1 (6 bases). This CDR3 contains 14 residues. Germline values: CDR1 LNHDA, CDR2 SQIVND (reference sequence). V shed 5 bases and J shed 3 bases, with 14 bases lying between them. This CDR3 is CASSSAGAHYEQYF. Here the CDR3 DNA reads TGTGCCAGTAGTTCCGCAGGGGCCCACTACGAGCAGTACTTC.

The chain carries TRBV13 and TRBJ2-7; 8 bases map to TRBD2. The CDR3 is 14 amino acids. J was trimmed by 3 bases and V by 3 bases; bases with no gene match: 4. CDR1 and CDR2 from the germline V gene are PRHDT and FYEKMQ (reference sequence). The chain's CDR3 is CASSLRGEVYEQYF. The CDR3 nucleotides are TGTGCCAGCAGCTTGCGGGGGGAGGTCTACGAGCAGTACTTC.

The chain employs TRBV7-6 and TRBJ2-1; the match to TRBD1 covers 9 bases. The germline gives CDR1 SGHVS, CDR2 FNYEAQ. The CDR3 is 15 amino acids. Trimming cost V 4 bases and J 8 bases; bases outside gene matches: 9. CDR3 sequence: CASSSQGQGAYEQFF. In DNA form, the CDR3 reads TGTGCCAGCAGCTCTCAGGGACAGGGTGCCTATGAGCAGTTCTTC.

V gene TRBV6-5 combines with J gene TRBJ1-5; possibly TRBD1 for D (6 bases). Between the trimmed V and J ends, which lost 6 bases and 7 bases, there was a span of 19 bases. The CDR3 is 15 residues long. CDR1 MNHEY and CDR2 SVGAGI come from the germline V gene. The DNA of the CDR3 is TGTGCCAGCAGCCAAAACGGGGGGGCTATGCAGCCCCAGCATTTT. It encodes CASSQNGGAMQPQHF.

This chain's CDR3 is CATMESNTGELFF. The CDR3, as DNA: TGTGCCACCATGGAGAGTAACACCGGGGAGCTGTTTTTT. The chain joins TRBV24-1 to TRBJ2-2; D ambiguous. This CDR3 has 13 amino acids. In germline, CDR1 is KGHDR, CDR2 SFDVKD. The V and J ends lost 8 bases and 2 bases respectively, with 8 bases between them.

This chain links TRBV7-9 with TRBJ2-7; 8 bases agree with TRBD1. The CDR3 sequence is 14 residues long. V lost 10 bases to trimming and J lost 4 bases; unmatched junction nucleotides: 12. From germline, CDR1 is SEHNR and CDR2 FQNEAQ (reference sequence). The CDR3 DNA reads TGTGCCATTAGCAGGGGGCAGGGGGCTTACGAGCAGTACTTC. Its protein product is CAISRGQGAYEQYF.

The rearrangement uses TRBV5-1 and TRBJ2-7; 12 bases line up with TRBD2. Losses at the gene ends were 0 bases for V and 6 bases for J; bases not matched to a gene: 4. Germline assignment: CDR1 SGHRS and CDR2 YFSETQ. The CDR3 length is 15 residues. CDR3 DNA: TGCGCCAGCAGCTTGGCTAGCGGGGGGGTTCGCGAGCAGTACTTC. Translation: CASSLASGGVREQYF.

This sequence joins TRBV4-1 and TRBJ2-3, with TRBD2 matching 8 bases. The CDR3 totals 15 residues. Germline V CDR1 and CDR2: MGHRA, YSYEKL. After removal of 0 bases from V and 4 bases from J, the junction contained 3 bases not matched to a gene. The CDR3 DNA reads as TGCGCCAGCAGCCAAGAGGGGCGGGGGGCAGATACGCAGTATTTT. It encodes CASSQEGRGADTQYF.

The chain links TRBV3-1 (or the pseudogene TRBV3-2) to TRBJ1-1; TRBD1 might be the D (6 bases). V was trimmed by 7 bases and J by 1 base, leaving 16 bases between them. Germline loops: CDR1 LGHDT, CDR2 YNNKEL (reference sequence). There are 15 residues in the CDR3. CDR3 in DNA: TGTGCCAGCATAGGTGGTGGGGGCAAGAACACTGAAGCTTTCTTT. It translates to CASIGGGGKNTEAFF.

V usage is TRBV20-1 and J usage is TRBJ1-1; D may be TRBD1 (5 bases). The CDR3 spans 11 residues. Per the germline V gene, CDR1 is DFQATT and CDR2 is SNEGSKA (reference sequence). Deletions cut 3 bases from V and 10 bases from J, with 12 bases between. The CDR3 reads CSARAAGVAFF. CDR3 DNA sequence: TGCAGTGCTAGGGCGGCGGGGGTAGCTTTCTTT.

The chain couples TRBV19 to TRBJ1-2, with a weak D call TRBD1 (5 bases). CDR3 length: 14 residues. Germline V gives CDR1 LNHDA, CDR2 SQIVND (reference sequence). Deletions cut 5 bases from V and 0 bases from J, with 10 bases between. CDR3 bases: TGTGCCAGTAGTGCTCTGACAGCTAACTATGGCTACACCTTC. Translated, it gives CASSALTANYGYTF.

The chain uses TRBV9 and TRBJ2-7; maybe TRBD1 (6 bases). V was clipped by 1 base and J by 3 bases, with 8 bases between them. The CDR3 is made up of 13 amino acids. CDR1 is SGDLS, CDR2 YYNGEE, per germline. CDR3 region: CASSVRDNYEQYF. CDR3 nucleotide sequence: TGTGCCAGCAGCGTAAGGGACAACTACGAGCAGTACTTC.